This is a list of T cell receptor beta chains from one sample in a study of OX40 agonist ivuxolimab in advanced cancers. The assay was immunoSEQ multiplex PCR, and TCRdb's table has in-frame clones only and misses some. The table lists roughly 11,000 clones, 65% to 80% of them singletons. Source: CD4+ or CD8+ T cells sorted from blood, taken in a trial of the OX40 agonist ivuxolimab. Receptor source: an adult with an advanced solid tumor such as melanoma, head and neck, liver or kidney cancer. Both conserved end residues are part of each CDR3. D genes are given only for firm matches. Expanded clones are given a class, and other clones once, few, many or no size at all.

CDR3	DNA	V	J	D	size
CASSLLAGGFGDIQYF	TGTGCCAGCAGTTTACTAGCGGGAGGCTTTGGGGACATTCAGTACTTC	TRBV6-5	TRBJ2-4	TRBD2	.
CASSFRYPSYEQYF	TGCGCCAGCAGCTTTAGGTACCCTTCCTACGAGCAGTACTTC	TRBV5-1	TRBJ2-7	.	large
CASSEPTGGFNYGYTF	TGTGCCAGCAGTGAACCGACAGGGGGCTTTAACTATGGCTACACCTTC	TRBV6-1	TRBJ1-2	TRBD1	.
CAWSSGTGELFF	TGTGCCTGGAGTAGCGGCACCGGGGAGCTGTTTTTT	TRBV30	TRBJ2-2	.	.
CATLTGSNSPLHF	TGTGCCACCTTGACAGGAAGTAATTCACCCCTCCACTTT	TRBV10-3	TRBJ1-6	.	few
CASSMGRYNEQFF	TGTGCCAGTAGTATGGGCCGATACAATGAGCAGTTCTTC	TRBV19	TRBJ2-1	.	.
CASSFWAEGAKNIQYF	TGTGCCAGCAGTTTTTGGGCGGAGGGGGCTAAAAACATTCAGTACTTC	TRBV27	TRBJ2-4	.	.
CASREGLAVYEQYF	TGTGCCAGCAGGGAAGGACTAGCGGTCTACGAGCAGTACTTC	TRBV27	TRBJ2-7	TRBD2	.
CASSLYPRVVGQPYEQYF	TGTGCCAGCAGTTTATATCCCCGAGTCGTGGGACAGCCTTACGAGCAGTACTTC	TRBV27	TRBJ2-7	TRBD1	once
CASSQDRDEQFF	TGCGCCAGCAGCCAAGATAGGGATGAGCAGTTCTTC	TRBV4-1	TRBJ2-1	.	.
CSVISYTEAFF	TGCAGCGTTATCAGTTACACTGAAGCTTTCTTT	TRBV29-1	TRBJ1-1	.	medium-sized
CSVMGGDSYNEQFF	TGCAGCGTTATGGGCGGGGACTCCTACAATGAGCAGTTCTTC	TRBV29-1	TRBJ2-1	.	.
CASSSHTSGLMNEQFF	TGTGCCAGCAGTTCACACACTAGCGGGCTTATGAATGAGCAGTTCTTC	TRBV27	TRBJ2-1	TRBD2	medium-sized
CASSLGFGEGGETQYF	TGTGCCAGCAGCTTAGGCTTCGGGGAGGGTGGTGAGACCCAGTACTTC	TRBV7-1	TRBJ2-5	TRBD2	.
CASRGLDYQPQHF	TGTGCCAGCAGAGGCTTGGACTATCAGCCCCAGCATTTT	TRBV27	TRBJ1-5	.	.
CASSSPLDGSYEQYF	TGTGCCAGCAGCTCACCCCTAGACGGATCCTACGAGCAGTACTTC	TRBV7-9	TRBJ2-7	.	.
CASSYRLPGQGVRGYTF	TGTGCCAGCAGTTATCGCTTACCGGGACAGGGGGTTCGGGGCTACACCTTC	TRBV6-9	TRBJ1-2	TRBD1	.
CASSQSSEGTSGTDTQYF	TGCGCCAGCAGCCAATCTTCTGAGGGGACTAGCGGCACAGATACGCAGTATTTT	TRBV4-1	TRBJ2-3	TRBD2	.
CASSEGETGSHEQYF	TGTGCCAGCAGTGAAGGGGAGACAGGGTCCCACGAGCAGTACTTC	TRBV6-1	TRBJ2-7	TRBD1	.
CASSSFPGDTQYF	TGTGCCAGCAGTTCTTTTCCGGGAGATACGCAGTATTTT	TRBV27	TRBJ2-3	.	.
CASSQDPAYYEQYF	TGCGCCAGCAGCCAAGATCCAGCCTACTACGAGCAGTACTTC	TRBV4-1	TRBJ2-7	.	.
CASSQGPANTGELFF	TGTGCCAGCAGCCAAGGTCCCGCCAACACCGGGGAGCTGTTTTTT	TRBV4-2	TRBJ2-2	.	.
CASSWGGNTEAFF	TGTGCCAGCAGTTGGGGGGGGAACACTGAAGCTTTCTTT	TRBV6-5	TRBJ1-1	.	few
CASSEAPGQGFEKLFF	TGTGCCAGCAGCGAAGCCCCAGGGCAAGGCTTTGAAAAACTGTTTTTT	TRBV6-1	TRBJ1-4	.	medium-sized
CASSERGYYEQYF	TGTGCCAGCAGCGAACGAGGTTACTACGAGCAGTACTTC	TRBV7-6	TRBJ2-7	.	.
CASSPTSPNTEAFF	TGTGCCAGCAGCCCCACATCCCCGAACACTGAAGCTTTCTTT	TRBV6-5	TRBJ1-1	.	.
CSARDPDTIYF	TGCAGTGCTAGAGATCCCGACACCATATATTTT	TRBV20-1	TRBJ1-3	.	.
CASSLPGLAHYEQYF	TGTGCCAGCAGCTTACCGGGACTAGCGCATTACGAGCAGTACTTC	TRBV21-1	TRBJ2-7	.	.
CASSYTRDRNYGYTF	TGTGCCAGCAGTTACACCCGGGACAGAAACTATGGCTACACCTTC	TRBV6-5	TRBJ1-2	TRBD1	.
CAISEPGQTYEQYF	TGTGCCATCAGTGAACCGGGACAAACCTACGAGCAGTACTTC	TRBV10-3	TRBJ2-7	.	.
CATSAGSYNEQFF	TGTGCCACTTCGGCGGGCTCCTACAATGAGCAGTTCTTC	TRBV6-4	TRBJ2-1	.	.